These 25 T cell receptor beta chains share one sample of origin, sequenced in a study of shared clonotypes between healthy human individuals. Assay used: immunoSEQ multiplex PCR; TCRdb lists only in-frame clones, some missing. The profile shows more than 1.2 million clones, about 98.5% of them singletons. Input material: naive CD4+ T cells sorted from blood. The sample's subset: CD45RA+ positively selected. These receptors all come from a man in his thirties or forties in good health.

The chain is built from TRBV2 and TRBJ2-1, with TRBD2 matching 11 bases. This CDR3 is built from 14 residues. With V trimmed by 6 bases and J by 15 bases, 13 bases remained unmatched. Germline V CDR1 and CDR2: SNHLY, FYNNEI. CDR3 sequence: CASSVGLSGRAGFF. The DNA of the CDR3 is TGTGCCAGCAGCGTAGGGCTTAGCGGGAGGGCTGGGTTCTTC.

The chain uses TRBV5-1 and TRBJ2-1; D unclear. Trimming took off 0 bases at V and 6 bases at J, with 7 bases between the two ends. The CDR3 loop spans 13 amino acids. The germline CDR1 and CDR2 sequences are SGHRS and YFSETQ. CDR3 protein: CASSLVFANEQFF. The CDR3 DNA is TGCGCCAGCAGCTTGGTTTTTGCCAATGAGCAGTTCTTC.

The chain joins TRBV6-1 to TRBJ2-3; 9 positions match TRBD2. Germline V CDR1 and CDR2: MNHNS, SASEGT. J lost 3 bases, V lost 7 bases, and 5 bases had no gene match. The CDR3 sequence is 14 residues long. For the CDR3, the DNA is TGTGCCAGCACTGGCGGGAGGGTTACAGATACGCAGTATTTT. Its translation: CASTGGRVTDTQYF.

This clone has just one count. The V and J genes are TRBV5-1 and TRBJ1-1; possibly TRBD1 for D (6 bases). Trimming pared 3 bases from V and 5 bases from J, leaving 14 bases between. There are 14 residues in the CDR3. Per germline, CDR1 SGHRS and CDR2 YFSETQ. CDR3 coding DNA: TGCGCCAGCAGCTCGGCACAGGGCCAAACTGAAGCTTTCTTT. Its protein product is CASSSAQGQTEAFF.

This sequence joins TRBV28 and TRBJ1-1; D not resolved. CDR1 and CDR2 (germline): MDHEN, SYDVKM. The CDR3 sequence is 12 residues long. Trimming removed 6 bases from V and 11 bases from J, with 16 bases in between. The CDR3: CASRLTGRAAFF. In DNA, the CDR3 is TGTGCCAGCAGGCTTACCGGGAGGGCGGCTTTCTTT.

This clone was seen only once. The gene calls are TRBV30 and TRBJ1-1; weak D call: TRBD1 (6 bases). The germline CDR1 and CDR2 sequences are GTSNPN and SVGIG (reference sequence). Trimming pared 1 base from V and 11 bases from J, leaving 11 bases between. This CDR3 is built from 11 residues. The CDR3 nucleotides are TGTGCCTGGAGTGCCGCGGGGGCGGCTTTCTTT. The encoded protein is CAWSAAGAAFF.

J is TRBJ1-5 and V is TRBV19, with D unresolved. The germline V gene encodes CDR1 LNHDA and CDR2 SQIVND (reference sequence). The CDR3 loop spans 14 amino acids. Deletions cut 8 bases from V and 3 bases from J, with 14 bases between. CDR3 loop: CASSTVDLNQPQHF. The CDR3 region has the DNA TGTGCCAGTTCTACGGTTGATCTCAATCAGCCCCAGCATTTT. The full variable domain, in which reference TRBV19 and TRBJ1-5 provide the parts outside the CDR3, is DGGITQSPKYLFRKEGQNVTLSCEQNLNHDAMYWYRQDPGQGLRLIYYSQIVNDFQKGDIAEGYSVSREKKESFPLTVTSAQKNPTAFYLCASSTVDLNQPQHFGDGTRLSIL.

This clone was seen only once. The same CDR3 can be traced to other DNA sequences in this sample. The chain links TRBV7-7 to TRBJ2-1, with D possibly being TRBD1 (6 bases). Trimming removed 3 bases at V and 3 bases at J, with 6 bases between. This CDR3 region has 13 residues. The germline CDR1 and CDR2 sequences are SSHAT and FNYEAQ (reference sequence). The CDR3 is CASSLDSYNEQFF. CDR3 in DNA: TGTGCCAGCAGCTTGGACAGCTACAATGAGCAGTTCTTC.

Written as DNA, the CDR3 is TGTGCCAGCAGCCCCCGACCAGGGGATGAAGCTTTCTTT. This encodes CASSPRPGDEAFF. The chain recombines TRBV11-3 with TRBJ1-1; a weak D match, TRBD1 (6 bases). With 5 bases removed from V and 7 bases from J, the gap between germline ends came to 14 bases. Looked up from germline, CDR1 is SGHNT and CDR2 is YENEEA. The CDR3 has 13 amino acids.

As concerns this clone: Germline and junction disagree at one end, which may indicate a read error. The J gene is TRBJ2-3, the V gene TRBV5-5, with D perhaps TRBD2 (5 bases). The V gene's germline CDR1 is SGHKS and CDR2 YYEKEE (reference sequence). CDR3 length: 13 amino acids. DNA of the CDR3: TGCGCCAGCAGCCAAGGGAGAACAGATACGCAGTATTTT. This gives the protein CASSQGRTDTQYF.

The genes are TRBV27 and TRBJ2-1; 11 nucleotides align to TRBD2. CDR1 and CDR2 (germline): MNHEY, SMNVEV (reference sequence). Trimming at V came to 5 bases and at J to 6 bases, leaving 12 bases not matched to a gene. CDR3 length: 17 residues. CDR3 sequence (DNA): TGTGCCAGCAGTGCCCCAAGACTAGCGGGAAGTAGCAATGAGCAGTTCTTC. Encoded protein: CASSAPRLAGSSNEQFF.

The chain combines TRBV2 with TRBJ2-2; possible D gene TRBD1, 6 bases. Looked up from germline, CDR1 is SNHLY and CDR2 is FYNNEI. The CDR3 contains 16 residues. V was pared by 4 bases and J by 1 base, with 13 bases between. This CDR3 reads CASSVFETGNTGELFF. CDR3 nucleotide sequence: TGTGCCAGCAGTGTATTTGAGACAGGGAACACCGGGGAGCTGTTTTTT.

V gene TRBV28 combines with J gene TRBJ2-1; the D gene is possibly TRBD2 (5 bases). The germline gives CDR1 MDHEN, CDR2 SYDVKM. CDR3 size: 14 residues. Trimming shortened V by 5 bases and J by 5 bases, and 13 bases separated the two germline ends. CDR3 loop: CASSTLGVNNEQFF. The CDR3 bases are TGTGCCAGCAGTACACTGGGAGTAAACAATGAGCAGTTCTTC.

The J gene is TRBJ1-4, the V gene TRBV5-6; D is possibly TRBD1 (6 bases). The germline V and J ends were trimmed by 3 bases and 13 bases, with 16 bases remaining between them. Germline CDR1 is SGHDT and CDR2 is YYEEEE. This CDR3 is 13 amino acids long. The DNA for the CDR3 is TGTGCCAGCAGCTCCGTAAGACAGGAGATACTGTTTTTT. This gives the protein CASSSVRQEILFF.

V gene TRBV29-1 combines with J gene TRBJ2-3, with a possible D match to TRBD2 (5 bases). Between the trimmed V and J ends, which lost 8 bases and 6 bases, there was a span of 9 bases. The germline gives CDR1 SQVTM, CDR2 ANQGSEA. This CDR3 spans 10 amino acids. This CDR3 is CSTSGDTQYF. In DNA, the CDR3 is TGCAGCACGTCGGGGGATACGCAGTATTTT.

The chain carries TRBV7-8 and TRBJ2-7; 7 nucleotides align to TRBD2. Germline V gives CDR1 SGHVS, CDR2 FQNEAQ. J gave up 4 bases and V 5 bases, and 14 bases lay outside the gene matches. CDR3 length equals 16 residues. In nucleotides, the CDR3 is TGTGCCAGCAGCCCCGGGGGAGGGAGGGCCGTATACGAGCAGTACTTC. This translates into CASSPGGGRAVYEQYF.

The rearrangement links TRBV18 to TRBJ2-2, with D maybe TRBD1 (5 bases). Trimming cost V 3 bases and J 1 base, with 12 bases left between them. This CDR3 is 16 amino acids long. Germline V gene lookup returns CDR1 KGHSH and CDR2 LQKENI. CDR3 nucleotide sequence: TGTGCCAGCTCACCGACAGCCCAGAAGAACACCGGGGAGCTGTTTTTT. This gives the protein CASSPTAQKNTGELFF.

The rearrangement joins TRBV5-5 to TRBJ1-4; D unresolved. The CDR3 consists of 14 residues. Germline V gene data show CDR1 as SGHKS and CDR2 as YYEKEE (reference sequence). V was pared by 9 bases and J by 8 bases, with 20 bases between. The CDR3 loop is CATSKEPEVEKLFF. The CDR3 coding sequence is TGTGCCACCTCTAAGGAGCCCGAGGTCGAAAAACTGTTTTTT.

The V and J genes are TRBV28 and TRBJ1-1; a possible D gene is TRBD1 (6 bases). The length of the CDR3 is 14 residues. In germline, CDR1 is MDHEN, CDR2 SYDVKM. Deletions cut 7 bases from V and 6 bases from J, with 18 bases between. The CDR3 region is CASTKGGSSPEAFF. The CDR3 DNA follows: TGTGCCAGCACCAAAGGGGGTTCGTCTCCTGAAGCTTTCTTT.

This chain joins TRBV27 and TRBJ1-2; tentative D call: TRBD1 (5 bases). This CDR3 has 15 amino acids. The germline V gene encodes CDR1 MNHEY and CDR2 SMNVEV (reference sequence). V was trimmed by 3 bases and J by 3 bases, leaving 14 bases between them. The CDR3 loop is CASSFSRGRDYGYTF. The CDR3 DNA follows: TGTGCCAGCAGTTTCAGCCGGGGGAGGGACTATGGCTACACCTTC.

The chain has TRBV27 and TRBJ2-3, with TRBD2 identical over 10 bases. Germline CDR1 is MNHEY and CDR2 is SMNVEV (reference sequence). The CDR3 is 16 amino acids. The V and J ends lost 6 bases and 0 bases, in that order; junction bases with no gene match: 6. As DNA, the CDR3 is TGTGCCAGCAGAACCCTAGCGGGAGTTAGCACAGATACGCAGTATTTT. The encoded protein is CASRTLAGVSTDTQYF.

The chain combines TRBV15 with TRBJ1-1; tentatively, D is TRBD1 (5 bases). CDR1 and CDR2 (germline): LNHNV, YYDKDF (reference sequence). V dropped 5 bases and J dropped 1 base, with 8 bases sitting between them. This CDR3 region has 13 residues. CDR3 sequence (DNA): TGTGCCACCAGCGACAGAAGGAACACTGAAGCTTTCTTT. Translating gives CATSDRRNTEAFF.

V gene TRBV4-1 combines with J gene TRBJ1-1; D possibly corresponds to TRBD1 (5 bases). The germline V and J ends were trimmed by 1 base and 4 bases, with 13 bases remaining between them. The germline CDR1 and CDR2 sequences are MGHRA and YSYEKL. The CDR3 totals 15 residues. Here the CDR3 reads CASSQGGGSGTEAFF. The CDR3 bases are TGCGCCAGCAGCCAAGGGGGGGGAAGTGGCACTGAAGCTTTCTTT.

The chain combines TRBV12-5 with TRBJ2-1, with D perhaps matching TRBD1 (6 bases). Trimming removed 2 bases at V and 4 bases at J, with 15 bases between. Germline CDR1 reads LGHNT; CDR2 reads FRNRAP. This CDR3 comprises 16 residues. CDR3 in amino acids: CASGLNTGQPYNEQFF. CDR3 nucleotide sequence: TGTGCTAGTGGTTTGAATACGGGACAACCTTACAATGAGCAGTTCTTC.

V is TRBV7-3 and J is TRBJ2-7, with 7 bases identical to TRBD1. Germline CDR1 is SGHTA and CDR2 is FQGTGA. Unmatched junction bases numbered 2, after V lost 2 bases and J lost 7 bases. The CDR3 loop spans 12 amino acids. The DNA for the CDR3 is TGTGCCAGCAGCTTATCAGGGGGAGAGCAGTACTTC. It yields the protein CASSLSGGEQYF.